The sequence of this T cell receptor beta chain was determined in a study of blood T cell repertoires in COVID-19. Overall study: Collection of acute and convalescent COVID-19 samples took place in the United States, Italy and Spain.

The data were produced by immunoSEQ multiplex PCR, yet TCRdb's version contains in-frame clones alone and is incomplete. Among about 180,000 clones, 70% to 85% were seen once, and the ten largest hold around 9.5%. Germline lookup yields CDR1 KGHSH and CDR2 LQKENI. This CDR3 comprises 16 residues. V was pared by 3 bases and J by 2 bases, with 3 bases of the junction left unmatched. The sequence was collected from a woman older than 75 with acute or convalescent COVID-19. The sample was peripheral blood. V gene TRBV18 combines with J gene TRBJ2-1; 11 bases line up with TRBD2. CDR3 loop: CASSPVAGGPYNEQFF. The CDR3 DNA follows: TGTGCCAGCTCACCTGTAGCGGGGGGGCCCTACAATGAGCAGTTCTTC.